The source of this T cell receptor beta chain is a study of T cell responses to AZD1222 COVID-19 vaccine. General study findings and limits: Targeting of unmutated variant regions was reportedly seen in nearly half of spike-specific TCRs. Spike-specific TCR breadth rose after two AZD1222 doses, and depth rose as well. Baseline antibody screening turned up just a handful of seropositive AZD1222 recipients.

The CDR3 covers 14 residues. Trimming took 5 bases from V and 7 from J, leaving 17 bases between them. Germline V lookup: CDR1 SGHAT, CDR2 FQNNGV. The protocol was immunoSEQ multiplex PCR, while the TCRdb copy is restricted to in-frame clones and leaves out a portion. The sample consists of roughly 160,000 clones, around 92% of them appearing once. For this clone: Antigen unknown.

This receptor was obtained from an adult in good health. The source was peripheral blood, collected on day 0 of AZD1222 vaccination. This chain connects TRBV11-2 to TRBJ1-2; D may be TRBD1 (6 bases). This CDR3 reads CASSHAGVVRGYTF. DNA of the CDR3: TGTGCCAGCAGCCACGCAGGGGTGGTTCGTGGCTACACCTTC.